This T cell receptor (beta chain) derives from a study of PD-L1 blockade in urothelial cancer. About the research overall: Patients' atezolizumab regimen, 1,200 mg intravenously every 3 weeks, began in the mid-2010s.

The CDR3 runs 14 residues. Germline V gene sequence: CDR1 SGHDT, CDR2 YYEEEE. The V end was cut by 3 bases, the J end by 0 bases, with 10 bases between. The assay was immunoSEQ multiplex PCR, and TCRdb's table has in-frame clones only and misses some. The sample lists roughly 43,000 clones, more than 65% seen once, with approximately 2.9% in the top ten. Each patient contributed between 1 and 8 total time points of blood mononuclear cells, pretreatment and during treatment. Here the sequenced sample was PBMCs, taken around atezolizumab (anti-PD-L1) treatment. The source is a man in his 70s with urothelial cancer. The V and J genes are TRBV5-6 and TRBJ2-7, with unresolved D. The CDR3 DNA is TGTGCCAGCAGCTCCGGAGCAGTCTCCTACGAGCAGTACTTC. It encodes CASSSGAVSYEQYF.